Described below is a single T cell receptor beta chain sequence and its context. As yet, its antigen is unknown. V gave up 5 bases and J gave up 0 bases, with 14 bases separating them. CDR1 and CDR2 (germline): SGHAT, FQNNGV. There are 15 residues in the CDR3. This entry is derived from a study of T cell responses to AZD1222 COVID-19 vaccine. Study outcomes and limitations: Repertoire collection took place solely once the T cell response had peaked. Across spike, vaccine-associated CD4 TCRs were found, dominant at 160-218 and 743-854.

Data came from immunoSEQ multiplex PCR; TCRdb stores just in-frame clones and leaves some out. The sample has about 120,000 clones, more than 75% seen once. The clonotype comes from an adult in good health. The gene calls are TRBV11-2 and TRBJ2-7; the D call may be TRBD1 or TRBD2 (5 bases each). Material: peripheral blood, obtained on day 0 of AZD1222 vaccination. CDR3 in amino acids: CASSPEGAGSYEQYF. The CDR3 nucleotides are TGTGCCAGCAGCCCGGAAGGGGCGGGCTCCTACGAGCAGTACTTC.